A single sample is the source of the 5 T cell receptor beta chains below, sequenced in a study of T-cell memory formation after mild COVID-19. TCRdb fed the 5' RACE reads into MiXCR, producing one record per CDR3 protein. The top ten clones hold around a fifth of a sample with roughly 300,000 distinct CDR3 sequences, roughly an eighth of them seen once. The sequenced sample was PBMCs or a T cell subset sorted from them (not recorded which). The receptors stem from a man aged 18 to 29 who had mild COVID-19 (a few samples of this study predate the infection). Cell type and time point are not known.

This clonotype turned up a few times. V gene TRBV7-2 combines with J gene TRBJ2-2; TRBD2 matches at 9 bases. After removal of 5 bases from V and 6 bases from J, the junction contained 7 bases not matched to a gene. In germline, CDR1 is SGHTA, CDR2 FQGNSA. The CDR3 is 15 residues long. CDR3 region: CASSRGLAGSGELFF. The CDR3 bases are TGTGCCAGCAGCCGGGGGCTAGCGGGGTCCGGGGAGCTGTTTTTT.

V is TRBV6-5 and J is TRBJ2-7; TRBD1 matches at 9 bases. V shed 2 bases and J 4 bases; nucleotides not matched to a gene: 6. Per germline, CDR1 MNHEY and CDR2 SVGAGI. The CDR3 has 15 amino acids. CDR3 sequence reads: CASSYDGQGRYEQYV. The CDR3 DNA sequence: TGTGCCAGCAGTTACGACGGACAGGGGCGTTACGAGCAGTACGTC.

The chain couples TRBV4-3 to TRBJ2-7; D is uncertain. Germline CDR1 LGHNA, CDR2 YSLEER. The V gene lost 2 bases and the J gene lost 3 bases, with 14 bases spanning the gap. The CDR3 consists of 15 residues. CDR3: CASSQSSNPYYEQYF. The CDR3 DNA reads TGCGCCAGCAGCCAATCTTCGAACCCCTACTACGAGCAGTACTTC.

The CDR3 coding sequence is TGCAGTGCTAGAGATCTTAGCGGCCAAGAGACCCAGTACTTC. It translates to CSARDLSGQETQYF. V usage is TRBV20-1 and J usage is TRBJ2-5; TRBD2 might be the D (6 bases). The germline gives CDR1 DFQATT, CDR2 SNEGSKA (reference sequence). The CDR3 extends over 14 amino acids. V lost 0 bases to trimming and J lost 1 base, with 9 bases between them.

This clonotype was seen repeatedly, ten times or more. This chain links TRBV6-2 or TRBV6-3 with TRBJ2-7; TRBD2 agrees at 7 bases. Per germline, CDR1 MNHEY and CDR2 SVGEGT. V lost 10 bases to trimming and J lost 6 bases; unmatched junction nucleotides: 9. The CDR3 spans 12 residues. The CDR3 protein is CATGTTLLEQYV. The CDR3 DNA is TGTGCCACCGGGACTACTCTACTCGAGCAGTACGTC.